The 18 T cell receptor beta chains below were found in one sample sequenced in a study of blood T cells in healthy people across ages. Through a sample-barcoded 5' primer and a J-beta primer mix, a second PCR was run for about 6 to 11 cycles. TCRdb re-derived calls from the 5' RACE reads in MiXCR, one entry per CDR3 protein. The table has approximately 810,000 distinct CDR3 sequences, about 30% seen once. The specimen was blood. These receptors all come from a woman aged 80 or older in good health.

Ten or more counts support this clonotype. The CDR3 DNA reads as TGTGCCAGCAGTCAATCAGGGGTCCTCAATCAGCCCCAGCATTTT. This sequence encodes CASSQSGVLNQPQHF. The chain combines TRBV25-1 with TRBJ1-5; maybe TRBD1 (6 bases). The V end lost 5 bases, the J end lost 3 bases, and 14 bases lay between the germline ends. Germline-derived CDR1 and CDR2 are MGHDK and SYGVNS. CDR3 size: 15 residues.

Many counts were recorded for this clonotype. V gene TRBV7-2 combines with J gene TRBJ2-5; 11 nucleotides agree with TRBD2. Germline CDR1 reads SGHTA; CDR2 reads FQGNSA. CDR3 length equals 15 residues. After removal of 4 bases from V and 0 bases from J, the junction contained 1 base not matched to a gene. The CDR3 protein is CASSSSGGYQETQYF. CDR3 sequence (DNA): TGTGCCAGCAGCTCTAGCGGGGGGTACCAAGAGACCCAGTACTTC.

On this clonotype: One end of the junction varies from germline; a read error may be responsible. The V gene is TRBV6-5, the J gene TRBJ1-1; D possibly corresponds to TRBD1 (5 bases). From germline, CDR1 is MNHEY and CDR2 SVGAGI. The CDR3 sequence is 14 residues long. The CDR3 here is CTSSYSPGHTEAFF. CDR3 bases: TGTACCAGCAGTTACTCCCCGGGACACACTGAAGCTTTCTTT.

This clonotype was found many times. This sequence joins TRBV2 and TRBJ2-3; 8 nucleotides align to TRBD2. Unmatched junction bases numbered 8, after V lost 3 bases and J lost 0 bases. The CDR3 spans 17 residues. The germline V gene has CDR1 SNHLY and CDR2 FYNNEI. The CDR3 sequence is CASSEAGSGGSTDTQYF. In DNA, the CDR3 is TGTGCCAGCAGTGAGGCAGGGAGCGGGGGAAGCACAGATACGCAGTATTTT.

V gene TRBV11-3 combines with J gene TRBJ2-5, with D perhaps matching TRBD2 (5 bases). CDR3 length equals 14 residues. Germline assignment: CDR1 SGHNT and CDR2 YENEEA. V shed 6 bases and J shed 1 base, with 12 bases lying between them. DNA of the CDR3: TGTGCCAGCAGGCCCGCAGGAGGCCAAGAGACCCAGTACTTC. It yields the protein CASRPAGGQETQYF.

This clonotype was detected a few times. The chain links TRBV6-1 to TRBJ2-7; 12 bases are a match to TRBD2. This CDR3 spans 14 amino acids. CDR1 and CDR2 from the germline V gene are MNHNS and SASEGT. Trimming at V came to 6 bases and at J to 5 bases, leaving 5 bases not matched to a gene. The CDR3 sequence is CASRTSGGQNEQYF. CDR3 bases: TGTGCCAGCAGGACTAGCGGGGGTCAGAACGAGCAGTACTTC.

The V call is TRBV7-2, the J call TRBJ2-3; D unclear. Germline assignment: CDR1 SGHTA and CDR2 FQGNSA. CDR3 size: 12 residues. Deletions cut 4 bases from V and 9 bases from J, with 11 bases between. CDR3 sequence reads: CASSWYARTQYF. The CDR3 DNA sequence: TGTGCCAGCAGCTGGTACGCTAGGACGCAGTATTTT.

On this clonotype itself: Since a much larger clone is just one base distant, this may be a read error. The chain joins TRBV3-1 to TRBJ1-2; TRBD1 matches 7 bases. Germline V gene lookup returns CDR1 LGHDT and CDR2 YNNKEL (reference sequence). The CDR3 loop spans 14 amino acids. CDR3 residues: CTSSQVVTGHGYTF. The CDR3 coding sequence is TGTACCAGCAGCCAAGTCGTGACAGGGCATGGCTACACCTTC.

The gene calls are TRBV5-6 and TRBJ1-6, with TRBD1 as a possible D gene (5 bases). V dropped 4 bases and J dropped 6 bases, with 14 bases sitting between them. This CDR3 has 15 residues. From germline, CDR1 is SGHDT and CDR2 YYEEEE. The CDR3 DNA follows: TGTGCCAGCAGCCCCGAGGGACGGATTAATTCACCCCTCCACTTT. This sequence encodes CASSPEGRINSPLHF.

The chain combines TRBV5-1 with TRBJ2-5; D is uncertain. Germline V gene data show CDR1 as SGHRS and CDR2 as YFSETQ. The CDR3 contains 15 residues. V was clipped by 0 bases and J by 0 bases, with 9 bases between them. The CDR3 reads CASSLAFANQETQYF. The DNA of the CDR3 is TGCGCCAGCAGCTTGGCCTTCGCGAACCAAGAGACCCAGTACTTC.

In this sample, this clonotype turned up many times. The chain is built from TRBV3-1 and TRBJ1-1; tentative D call: TRBD1 (5 bases). The CDR3 runs 13 residues. CDR1 is LGHDT, CDR2 YNNKEL, per germline (reference sequence). V was cut by 5 bases and J by 4 bases, with 11 bases left in between. The CDR3 nucleotides read TGTGCCAGCAGCGGGGCAGAGGGCACTGAAGCTTTCTTT. Encoded protein: CASSGAEGTEAFF.

With respect to this clonotype: A much larger clonotype is one base distant, so this may be a read error. The chain carries TRBV12-3 or TRBV12-4 and TRBJ2-1; 10 bases agree with TRBD2. The CDR3 extends over 15 amino acids. CDR3 amino acids: CSSRASGGARNEQFF. CDR3 nucleotide sequence: TGTTCCAGCAGAGCGAGCGGGGGGGCACGTAATGAGCAGTTCTTC.

This clonotype was seen many times. The chain links TRBV24-1 to TRBJ2-3, with D possibly being TRBD1 (6 bases). This CDR3 has 17 amino acids. The V gene's germline CDR1 is KGHDR and CDR2 SFDVKD. V was cut by 4 bases and J by 2 bases, with 18 bases left in between. The CDR3 spells CATSDPGTPNNTDTQYF. CDR3 nucleotide sequence: TGTGCCACCAGTGACCCCGGGACACCGAATAACACAGATACGCAGTATTTT.

The V call is TRBV3-1, the J call TRBJ2-7; possible D gene TRBD1, 5 bases. The CDR3 consists of 14 residues. Germline V gives CDR1 LGHDT, CDR2 YNNKEL (reference sequence). Trimming took 0 bases from V and 2 from J, leaving 8 bases between them. CDR3 amino acids: CASSQDDSPYEQYF. CDR3 coding DNA: TGTGCCAGCAGCCAAGACGACAGTCCCTACGAGCAGTACTTC.

V is TRBV28 and J is TRBJ1-6; D is undetermined. V lost 3 bases, J lost 7 bases, and 16 bases lay in between. CDR3 length equals 16 residues. Germline CDR1 and CDR2: MDHEN and SYDVKM. The CDR3 loop reads CASSLDSTRRNSPLHF. CDR3 DNA: TGTGCCAGCAGTTTGGACTCAACCAGGAGGAATTCACCCCTCCACTTT. The variable domain in full, completed from reference TRBV28 and TRBJ1-6, reads DVKVTQSSRYLVKRTGEKVFLECVQDMDHENMFWYRQDPGLGLRLIYFSYDVKMKEKGDIPEGYSVSREKKERFSLILESASTNQTSMYLCASSLDSTRRNSPLHFGNGTRLTVT.

J is TRBJ1-1 and V is TRBV6-5, with 7 bases matching TRBD1. The trim removed 6 bases at V and 1 base at J, leaving 8 bases unmatched. Germline CDR1 and CDR2: MNHEY and SVGAGI. There are 15 residues in the CDR3. As DNA, the CDR3 is TGTGCCAGCAGGAAACCGGGACAGAAGAACACTGAAGCTTTCTTT. Its translation: CASRKPGQKNTEAFF.

The gene calls are TRBV5-1 and TRBJ2-3; tentatively, D is TRBD1 (5 bases). V lost 0 bases and J 4 bases, leaving 9 bases between the germline ends. This CDR3 contains 14 residues. Germline CDR1 reads SGHRS; CDR2 reads YFSETQ. Here the CDR3 DNA reads TGCGCCAGCAGCTTGGGGATGGGGCCAGATACGCAGTATTTT. It codes for CASSLGMGPDTQYF.

About this clonotype: It may be a read error: a sequence one base away is much more abundant. J is TRBJ2-7 and V is TRBV12-3 or TRBV12-4; D is perhaps TRBD1 (5 bases). The CDR3 runs 13 residues. CDR3: CASSLQGYYGQYF. In nucleotides, the CDR3 is TGTGCCAGCAGTTTACAGGGTTACTACGGGCAGTACTTC.